This T cell receptor (beta chain) came from a study of T cells in Graves' hyperthyroidism and ophthalmopathy. Template material for amplifying TCR beta CDR3 regions consisted of RNA transcripts. First-round RT-PCR of the TCR CDR3 relied on the HTBI primer set. TCRdb re-called the multiplex PCR reads with MiXCR, one entry per CDR3 protein. The table records around 190,000 distinct CDR3 sequences, about 15% of them present only once. Ten or more counts support this clonotype. This CDR3 has 14 amino acids. Trimming took 4 bases from V and 8 from J; bases not matched to a gene: 8. Germline V CDR1 and CDR2: PRHDT, FYEKMQ (reference sequence).

Sequencing was performed on blood. The receptor was isolated from a woman aged 50 to 65 with Graves' hyperthyroidism. The chain joins TRBV13 to TRBJ1-1, with 9 bases that match TRBD1. The CDR3 DNA reads as TGTGCCAGCAGCTCCCTACAGGGGGCTAGAGAAGCTTTCTTT. Residues: CASSSLQGAREAFF.